This TCR beta chain was captured in a study of tumor T cells in aggressive B-cell lymphoma. Measured with immunoSEQ multiplex PCR; TCRdb has only the in-frame clones, and not every one. The table includes a few thousand clones, roughly 87% detected once. V dropped 5 bases and J dropped 6; count of bases not matched to a gene: 11. The CDR3 covers 15 residues. CDR1 and CDR2 from the germline V gene are WSHSY and SAAADI. The sequenced sample consisted of tumor tissue. The V call is TRBV10-2, the J call TRBJ2-7; TRBD1 agrees at 9 bases. The receptor was derived from an adult with diffuse large B cell lymphoma. CDR3 loop: CASSPPTGGVSEQYF. CDR3 DNA: TGCGCCAGCAGTCCCCCGACAGGGGGAGTAAGCGAGCAGTACTTC.